A selection of T cell receptor beta chains follows, all from one sample in a study of blood T cell repertoires in COVID-19. Generated by immunoSEQ multiplex PCR, the TCRdb table keeps only in-frame clones and is missing some. The table records fewer than 90,000 clones, around 88% of them present only once. Sequencing used peripheral blood. The origin of the receptors is an elderly woman with active or convalescent COVID-19. CDR3s include the opening cysteine and the closing phenylalanine or tryptophan. The D gene is left open where the match is weak. Clone sizes are given selectively: once, few, many, or a class where the clone is expanded.

j_gene	d_gene	v_gene	abundance	CDR3aa	CDR3nt
TRBJ2-5	.	TRBV7-9	.	CASSSDTQETQYF	TGTGCCAGCAGCTCGGACACCCAAGAGACCCAGTACTTC
TRBJ2-1	TRBD2	TRBV19	.	CASSVIAGGNEQFF	TGTGCCAGTAGTGTAATAGCGGGAGGCAATGAGCAGTTCTTC
TRBJ1-1	.	TRBV5-1	.	CASSLLGGRNTEAFF	TGCGCCAGCAGCTTGCTTGGGGGGAGGAACACTGAAGCTTTCTTT
TRBJ2-1	TRBD2	TRBV7-9	.	CASSLRLAGGREQFF	TGTGCCAGCAGCTTAAGGCTAGCGGGAGGGAGGGAGCAGTTCTTC
TRBJ2-7	TRBD1	TRBV11-2	.	CASSLRGTGQTYEQYF	TGTGCCAGCAGCTTACGGGGGACAGGTCAGACCTACGAGCAGTACTTC
TRBJ2-1	.	TRBV11-3	few	CASSLDGAGWDEQFF	TGTGCCAGCAGCTTAGATGGGGCCGGTTGGGATGAGCAGTTCTTC
TRBJ1-1	.	TRBV15	.	CATSKSVRGEAFF	TGTGCCACCAGCAAATCAGTCCGGGGTGAAGCTTTCTTT
TRBJ2-3	.	TRBV5-4	.	CASSLANRQGLQYF	TGTGCCAGCAGCTTGGCCAATCGGCAGGGGCTGCAGTATTTT
TRBJ1-3	.	TRBV6-4	.	CASTDTLDTFSGNTIYF	TGTGCCAGCACCGACACCCTCGACACCTTCTCTGGAAACACCATATATTTT
TRBJ2-1	.	TRBV11-2	.	CASSLEQGGLNEQFF	TGTGCCAGCAGCTTAGAACAGGGGGGGTTGAATGAGCAGTTCTTC
TRBJ2-1	TRBD2	TRBV7-2	.	CASSWGLAGVEQFF	TGTGCCAGCAGCTGGGGACTAGCGGGAGTCGAGCAGTTCTTC
TRBJ2-1	TRBD2	TRBV18	.	CASSPRASGSNEQFF	TGTGCCAGCTCACCACGAGCTAGCGGGAGTAATGAGCAGTTCTTC
TRBJ2-3	TRBD2	TRBV6-2/TRBV6-3	.	CASSFERESYTDTQYF	TGTGCCAGCAGTTTTGAGCGGGAGTCGTATACAGATACGCAGTATTTT
TRBJ1-1	.	TRBV19	.	CASSMKGVTEAFF	TGTGCCAGTAGTATGAAGGGGGTCACTGAAGCTTTCTTT
TRBJ1-1	.	TRBV18	.	CASSPSNGATEAFF	TGTGCCAGCTCACCATCGAACGGAGCCACTGAAGCTTTCTTT
TRBJ1-1	.	TRBV18	.	CASSPQQGSNTEAFF	TGTGCCAGCTCACCCCAACAGGGATCGAACACTGAAGCTTTCTTT
TRBJ1-5	.	TRBV9	.	CASSVADSNQPQHF	TGTGCCAGCAGCGTGGCGGACTCAAATCAGCCCCAGCATTTT
TRBJ2-7	TRBD2	TRBV3-1/TRBV3-2	.	CASSQEGLAGDEQYF	TGTGCCAGCAGCCAAGAAGGACTAGCGGGGGACGAGCAGTACTTC
TRBJ1-2	.	TRBV25-1	.	CASSDPLQGISYTF	TGTGCCAGCAGTGACCCATTACAGGGTATCAGCTACACCTTC
TRBJ1-2	.	TRBV19	once	CASSLRDSYYGYTF	TGTGCCAGTAGCCTTCGGGACTCTTACTATGGCTACACCTTC
TRBJ1-4	.	TRBV7-9	.	CASSFSGAEEKLFF	TGTGCCAGCAGCTTTTCAGGGGCGGAGGAAAAACTGTTTTTT
TRBJ2-2	.	TRBV7-5	.	CARSSLLAGGTNTGELFF	TGTGCCAGAAGCTCCCTACTAGCGGGAGGGACGAACACCGGGGAGCTGTTTTTT
TRBJ2-7	TRBD2	TRBV2	.	CASSLLAGGSYEQYF	TGTGCCAGCAGTCTACTAGCGGGGGGTTCCTACGAGCAGTACTTC
TRBJ2-7	TRBD1	TRBV15	.	CATSRDHRTGAYEQYF	TGTGCCACCAGCAGAGATCATCGGACAGGGGCCTACGAGCAGTACTTC
TRBJ2-2	TRBD2	TRBV5-8	.	CASSLRRGTTGELFF	TGTGCCAGCAGCTTGAGGCGGGGGACCACCGGGGAGCTGTTTTTT
TRBJ1-1	TRBD1	TRBV4-2	.	CASSQKRGGQGGAAFF	TGTGCCAGCAGCCAAAAAAGAGGGGGACAGGGGGGTGCAGCTTTCTTT
TRBJ1-1	TRBD1	TRBV10-3	.	CAIRVTGGLNTEAFF	TGTGCCATCAGGGTGACAGGGGGGCTGAACACTGAAGCTTTCTTT
TRBJ1-3	.	TRBV7-2	.	CASSLNPFLSGNTIYF	TGTGCCAGCAGCTTAAATCCGTTTCTCTCTGGAAACACCATATATTTT
TRBJ2-3	TRBD2	TRBV4-2	.	CASSAGVADTQYF	TGTGCCAGCAGCGCGGGAGTGGCAGATACGCAGTATTTT
TRBJ1-4	.	TRBV19	.	CASSGAGEKLFF	TGTGCCAGTAGTGGGGCAGGAGAAAAACTGTTTTTT
TRBJ1-1	.	TRBV2	.	CASSQAPNTEAFF	TGTGCCAGCAGTCAGGCACCTAACACTGAAGCTTTCTTT
TRBJ1-2	TRBD1	TRBV6-1	.	CASSEAQGAGYGYTF	TGTGCCAGCAGTGAAGCCCAGGGGGCAGGCTATGGCTACACCTTC
TRBJ2-1	TRBD2	TRBV6-5	.	CASGDTGTRRNEQFF	TGTGCCAGCGGAGACACCGGGACTAGGCGCAATGAGCAGTTCTTC
TRBJ2-7	.	TRBV9	once	CASSVVPSAYEQYF	TGTGCCAGCAGCGTAGTTCCTAGCGCCTACGAGCAGTACTTC
TRBJ2-7	TRBD2	TRBV5-1	.	CASSSRIEPAGAEYF	TGCGCCAGCAGCTCTCGGATAGAGCCTGCGGGAGCGGAGTACTTC
TRBJ1-2	.	TRBV29-1	.	CSVASDGYTF	TGCAGCGTTGCCTCCGATGGCTACACCTTC
TRBJ2-2	.	TRBV14	few	CASSQLSGRWGTGELFF	TGTGCCAGCAGCCAATTGTCGGGAAGGTGGGGTACCGGGGAGCTGTTTTTT
TRBJ1-5	.	TRBV24-1	.	CATSDLPGGQPPQHF	TGTGCCACCAGTGATTTGCCCGGGGGGCAGCCGCCCCAGCATTTT
TRBJ2-5	TRBD2	TRBV7-2	.	CASSIQMTSGGAETQYF	TGTGCCAGCAGCATACAAATGACTAGCGGGGGGGCAGAGACCCAGTACTTC
TRBJ1-2	.	TRBV29-1	.	CSVDGGAPFYGYTF	TGCAGCGTTGACGGAGGAGCACCGTTTTATGGCTACACCTTC
TRBJ2-1	TRBD1	TRBV3-1/TRBV3-2	.	CASSPEGQTDSYNEQFF	TGTGCCAGCAGCCCCGAGGGACAGACCGACTCCTACAATGAGCAGTTCTTC
TRBJ1-1	.	TRBV5-1	.	CASSSGHGDTEAFF	TGCGCCAGCAGCTCGGGTCACGGGGACACTGAAGCTTTCTTT